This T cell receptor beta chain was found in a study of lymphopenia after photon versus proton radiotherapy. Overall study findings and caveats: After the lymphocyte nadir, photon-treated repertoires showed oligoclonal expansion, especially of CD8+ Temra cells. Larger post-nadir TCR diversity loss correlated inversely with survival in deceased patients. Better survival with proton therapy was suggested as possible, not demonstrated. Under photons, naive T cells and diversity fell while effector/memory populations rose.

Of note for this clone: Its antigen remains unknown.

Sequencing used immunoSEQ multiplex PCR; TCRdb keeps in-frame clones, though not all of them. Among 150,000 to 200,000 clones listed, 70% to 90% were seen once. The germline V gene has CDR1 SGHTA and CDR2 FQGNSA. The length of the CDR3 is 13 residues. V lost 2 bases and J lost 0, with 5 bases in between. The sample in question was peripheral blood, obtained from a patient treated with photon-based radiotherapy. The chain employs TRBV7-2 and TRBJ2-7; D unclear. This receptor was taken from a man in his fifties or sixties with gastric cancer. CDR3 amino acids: CASSLLVSYEQYF. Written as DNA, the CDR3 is TGTGCCAGCAGCTTACTAGTCTCCTACGAGCAGTACTTC.